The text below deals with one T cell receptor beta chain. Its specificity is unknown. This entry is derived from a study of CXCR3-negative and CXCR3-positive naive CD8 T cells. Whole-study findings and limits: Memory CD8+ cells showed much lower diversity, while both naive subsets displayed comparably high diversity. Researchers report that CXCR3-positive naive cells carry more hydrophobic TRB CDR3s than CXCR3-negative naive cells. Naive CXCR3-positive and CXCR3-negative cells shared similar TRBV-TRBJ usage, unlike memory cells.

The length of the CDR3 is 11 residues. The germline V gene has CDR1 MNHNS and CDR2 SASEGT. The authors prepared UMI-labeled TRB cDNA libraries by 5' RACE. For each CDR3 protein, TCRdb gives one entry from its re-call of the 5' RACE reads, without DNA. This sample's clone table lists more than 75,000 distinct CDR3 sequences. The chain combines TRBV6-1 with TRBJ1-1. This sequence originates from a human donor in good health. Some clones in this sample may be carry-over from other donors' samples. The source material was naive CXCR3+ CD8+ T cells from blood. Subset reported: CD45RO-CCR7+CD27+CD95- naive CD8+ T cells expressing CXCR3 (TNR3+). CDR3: CASTPSPEAFF.